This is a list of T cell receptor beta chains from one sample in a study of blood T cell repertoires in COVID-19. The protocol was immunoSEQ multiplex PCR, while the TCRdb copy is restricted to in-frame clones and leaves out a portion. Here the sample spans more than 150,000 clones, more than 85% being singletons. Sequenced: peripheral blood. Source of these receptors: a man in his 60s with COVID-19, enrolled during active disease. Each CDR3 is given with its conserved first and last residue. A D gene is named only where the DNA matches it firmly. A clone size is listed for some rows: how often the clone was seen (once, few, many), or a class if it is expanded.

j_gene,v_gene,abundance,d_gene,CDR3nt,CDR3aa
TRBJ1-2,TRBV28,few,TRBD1,TGTGCCAGCAGACCCGGGACAGCCCTCTATGGCTACACCTTC,CASRPGTALYGYTF
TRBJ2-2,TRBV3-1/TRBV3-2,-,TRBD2,TGTGCCAGCAGCCAAACTAGCGGGGGGACCGGGGAGCTGTTTTTT,CASSQTSGGTGELFF
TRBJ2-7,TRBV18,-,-,TGTGCCAGCTCACCAGGTACAGGACCTTACGAGCAGTACTTC,CASSPGTGPYEQYF
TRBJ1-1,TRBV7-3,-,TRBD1,TGTGCCAGCAGCTTGACAGGGTACACTGAAGCTTTCTTT,CASSLTGYTEAFF
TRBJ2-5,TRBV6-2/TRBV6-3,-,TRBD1,TGTGCCAGCAGCCAACTCAGACAGGGAATAGGAGCCCAGTACTTC,CASSQLRQGIGAQYF
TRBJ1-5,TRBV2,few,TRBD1,TGTGCCAGCAGTGCGACAGGGGCTCGTCAGCCCCAGCATTTT,CASSATGARQPQHF
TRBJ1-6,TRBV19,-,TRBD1,TGTGCCAGTAGTCCCTACTCCGGGACAGGGGTAAATAATTCACCCCTCCACTTT,CASSPYSGTGVNNSPLHF
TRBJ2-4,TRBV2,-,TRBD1,TGTGCCAGCAGTTTGAGGGACAGCGACAAAAACATTCAGTACTTC,CASSLRDSDKNIQYF
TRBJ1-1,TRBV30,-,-,TGTGCCTGGAGTACGCGGATGAACACTGAAGCTTTCTTT,CAWSTRMNTEAFF
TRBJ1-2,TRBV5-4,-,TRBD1,TGTGCCAGCAGTCAAGGACAGGGCCTCGTATATGGCTACACCTTC,CASSQGQGLVYGYTF
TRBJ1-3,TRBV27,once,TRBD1,TGTGCCAGCAGCACAGGGGGCTCGGGAAACACCATATATTTT,CASSTGGSGNTIYF
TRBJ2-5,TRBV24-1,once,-,TGTGCCACCAGTGTTGTGAGCGGGCCCAGACAAGAGACCCAGTACTTC,CATSVVSGPRQETQYF
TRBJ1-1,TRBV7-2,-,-,TGTGCCAGCAGCTTAAGAATTCGGGCTGAAGCTTTCTTT,CASSLRIRAEAFF
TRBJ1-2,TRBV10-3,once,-,TGTGCCATCAGCGGCGACAGCTATGGCTACACCTTC,CAISGDSYGYTF
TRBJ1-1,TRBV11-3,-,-,TGTGCCAGCAGCTCACAGGGATCGAACACTGAAGCTTTCTTT,CASSSQGSNTEAFF
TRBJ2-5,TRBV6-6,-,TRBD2,TGTGCCAGCAGTACGGGGACTAGCGGGCCGTCAGGGACCCAGTACTTC,CASSTGTSGPSGTQYF
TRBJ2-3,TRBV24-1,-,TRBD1,TGTGCCACCAGTGATCCACAGGGGGCAGTCGCAGATACGCAGTATTTT,CATSDPQGAVADTQYF
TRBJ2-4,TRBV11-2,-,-,TGTGCCAGCAGCATTCTAGACAGTGACAAAAACATTCAGTACTTC,CASSILDSDKNIQYF
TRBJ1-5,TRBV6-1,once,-,TGTGCCAGCAGTAAAGCCCTCAATCAGCCCCAGCATTTT,CASSKALNQPQHF
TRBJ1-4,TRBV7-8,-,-,TGTGCCAGCAGCTTAGGAGATGAAAAACTGTTTTTT,CASSLGDEKLFF
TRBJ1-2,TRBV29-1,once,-,TGCAGCGTTGAAGGGACACCGCTTCATGGCTACACCTTC,CSVEGTPLHGYTF
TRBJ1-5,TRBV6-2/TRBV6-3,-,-,TGTGCCAGCAGTTACGGTTCGGTGGCAGGAAGGAATCAGCCCCAGCATTTT,CASSYGSVAGRNQPQHF
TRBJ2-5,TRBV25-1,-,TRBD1,TGTGCCAGCAGTGACCCACGACAGGGTCTCCAAGAGACCCAGTACTTC,CASSDPRQGLQETQYF
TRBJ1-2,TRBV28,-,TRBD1,TGTGCCAGCAGTCCTCGGACAGGGTACTATGGCTACACCTTC,CASSPRTGYYGYTF
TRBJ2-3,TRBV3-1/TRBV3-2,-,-,TGTGCCAGCAGCCAACCGATCCAACAAAGCACAGATACGCAGTATTTT,CASSQPIQQSTDTQYF
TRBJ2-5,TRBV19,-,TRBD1,TGTGCCAGTAGTAGCCCGAGGGACAGGTTGCGAGAGACCCAGTACTTC,CASSSPRDRLRETQYF
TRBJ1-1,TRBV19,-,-,TGTGCCAGTAGGAGACAGGCGGGCACTGAAGCTTTCTTT,CASRRQAGTEAFF
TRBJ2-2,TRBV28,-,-,TGTGCCAGCAGTTTTGGGCGAAAGCCAAGAGTGAACACCGGGGAGCTGTTTTTT,CASSFGRKPRVNTGELFF
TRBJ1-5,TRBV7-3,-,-,TGTGCCAGCAGCCCAGGAATAAATCAGCCCCAGCATTTT,CASSPGINQPQHF
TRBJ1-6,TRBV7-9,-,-,TGTGCCACGAATTCACCCCTCCACTTT,CATNSPLHF
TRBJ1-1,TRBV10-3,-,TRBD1,TGTGCCATCAGACCAGGACAGGGGCAGAACACTGAAGCTTTCTTT,CAIRPGQGQNTEAFF
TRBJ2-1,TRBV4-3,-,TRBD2,TGCGCCAGCAGCCCTCGACGGGGGGATTACAATGAGCAGTTCTTC,CASSPRRGDYNEQFF
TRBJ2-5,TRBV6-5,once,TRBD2,TGTGCCAGCACCAGGACTAGCTTAGAGACCCAGTACTTC,CASTRTSLETQYF
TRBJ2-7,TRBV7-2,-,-,TGTGCCAGCAGCTCCAGATTCACCAAATCCTACGAGCAGTACTTC,CASSSRFTKSYEQYF
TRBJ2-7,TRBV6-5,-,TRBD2,TGTGCCAGCAGTTACCCCTTGGGCGGGAGCCCCTACGAGCAGTACTTC,CASSYPLGGSPYEQYF